The 4 T cell receptor beta chains presented below share a single source sample, sequenced in a study of T-cell memory formation after mild COVID-19. One entry per CDR3 protein results from TCRdb running MiXCR on the 5' RACE reads. The profile shows over 300,000 distinct CDR3 sequences, 20% to 25% of them singletons. The sample comprised PBMCs or a T cell subset sorted from them (not recorded which). These receptors all stem from a man aged 18 to 35 who had mild COVID-19 (a few samples of this study predate the infection). Cell type and time point are not known.

The table lists this clonotype with a count of one. The chain uses TRBV30 and TRBJ2-6; 7 bases fit TRBD1. The CDR3 is 12 residues long. V trimming: 4 bases; J trimming: 16 bases; junction bases outside the gene matches: 10. CDR1 is GTSNPN and CDR2 is SVGIG in the germline V gene (reference sequence). CDR3 bases: TGTGCCTGGACCCTGGGTGGGGGACAGCTGACTTTC. It specifies CAWTLGGGQLTF.

V and J are TRBV9 and TRBJ2-5, with D tentatively TRBD2 (7 bases). From germline, CDR1 is SGDLS and CDR2 YYNGEE. The V end lost 5 bases, the J end lost 5 bases, and 19 bases lay between the germline ends. CDR3 length: 15 residues. The CDR3 is CASSSGGRDGETQYF. CDR3 coding DNA: TGTGCCAGCAGTTCGGGGGGCCGCGACGGGGAGACCCAGTACTTC. The entire variable domain, with the rest obtained from reference TRBV9 and TRBJ2-5, is as follows: DSGVTQTPKHLITATGQRVTLRCSPRSGDLSVYWYQQSLDQGLQFLIQYYNGEERAKGNILERFSAQQFPDLHSELNLSSLELGDSALYFCASSSGGRDGETQYFGPGTRLLVL.

This sequence joins TRBV6-1 and TRBJ2-7; 9 bases map to TRBD1. The CDR3 has 15 amino acids. V dropped 6 bases and J dropped 5; count of bases not matched to a gene: 11. Germline values: CDR1 MNHNS, CDR2 SASEGT. As DNA, the CDR3 is TGTGCCAGCAGACCCCGGGACAGGGAGGGTCACGAGCAGTACGTC. As protein: CASRPRDREGHEQYV.

This clonotype turned up a few times. Here the CDR3 reads CASSPRCMGGLSGDTQYF. Here the CDR3 DNA reads TGCGCCAGCAGTCCCCGATGTATGGGAGGGCTATCCGGAGATACGCAGTATTTT. The gene calls are TRBV23-1 and TRBJ2-3, with 7 bases fitting TRBD2. TRBV23-1 is labeled an ORF, and its function is uncertain. With V trimmed by 4 bases and J by 5 bases, 18 bases remained unmatched. This CDR3 is built from 18 residues.